What follows are 21 T cell receptor beta chains derived from one specimen sequenced in a study of T cell changes during pregnancy in multiple sclerosis. Only in-frame clones appear in the TCRdb table, and some are missing; sequencing was by immunoSEQ multiplex PCR. The table has 20,000 or so clones, around 87% seen once; the top ten hold around an eighth. The sequenced sample was CD8+ T cells from peripheral blood mononuclear cells, obtained in the third trimester of pregnancy. The receptors here all came from a female donor in good health, enrolled as a control in a pregnancy study.

V gene TRBV27 combines with J gene TRBJ2-2; 9 bases align to TRBD2. Germline-derived CDR1 and CDR2 are MNHEY and SMNVEV (reference sequence). V trimming: 6 bases; J trimming: 6 bases; junction bases outside the gene matches: 5. This CDR3 comprises 14 residues. The CDR3 DNA reads TGTGCCAGCAGGCTGGGCGGGGGGGCCGGGGAGCTGTTTTTT. Protein product: CASRLGGGAGELFF.

By share, this clone ranks as medium-sized. The rearrangement uses TRBV29-1 and TRBJ1-6, with D possibly TRBD1 on 6 matching bases. The CDR3 has 13 residues. CDR1 and CDR2 (germline): SQVTM, ANQGSEA. V lost 6 bases to trimming and J lost 10 bases, with 16 bases between them. In nucleotides, the CDR3 is TGCAGCGTCCAAAGGGGGGAGGGCTCACCCCTCCACTTT. Translating it yields CSVQRGEGSPLHF.

This clone has just a few counts. The chain is built from TRBV19 and TRBJ1-1, with D possibly TRBD1 on 5 matching bases. This CDR3 region has 12 residues. The ends were cut back, 3 bases at V and 8 bases at J, with 10 bases in the middle. The germline CDR1 and CDR2 sequences are LNHDA and SQIVND (reference sequence). The CDR3 protein is CASSIGAVEAFF. The DNA of the CDR3 is TGTGCCAGTAGTATTGGGGCAGTCGAAGCTTTCTTT.

The chain recombines TRBV15 with TRBJ1-3; D not resolved. This CDR3 is 15 amino acids long. Germline loops: CDR1 LNHNV, CDR2 YYDKDF (reference sequence). Trimming took 4 bases from V and 0 from J, leaving 10 bases between them. CDR3: CATSIDRSSGNTIYF. The CDR3 DNA is TGTGCCACCAGCATCGACCGGAGCTCTGGAAACACCATATATTTT.

The chain joins TRBV7-6 to TRBJ2-5; 9 bases line up with TRBD1. The V and J ends lost 4 bases and 5 bases, in that order; junction bases with no gene match: 8. This CDR3 is built from 15 residues. Per the germline V gene, CDR1 is SGHVS and CDR2 is FNYEAQ. The CDR3 bases are TGTGCCAGCAGCTCACGGACAGGGGTGAGGGAGACCCAGTACTTC. Amino acids: CASSSRTGVRETQYF.

This chain joins TRBV23-1 and TRBJ2-7; no clear D gene. TRBV23-1 is an ORF, and what it does is uncertain. This CDR3 comprises 18 residues. V dropped 0 bases and J dropped 3 bases, with 21 bases sitting between them. CDR3 nucleotides: TGCGCCAGCAGTCAATCTTTCCCCTTGTTCTCACCGCGCTACGAGCAGTACTTC. Amino acid sequence: CASSQSFPLFSPRYEQYF.

CDR3 in amino acids: CASSLPAGARYEQYF. The CDR3 region has the DNA TGTGCCAGCAGTTTACCAGCGGGAGCGCGGTACGAGCAGTACTTC. This sequence joins TRBV28 and TRBJ2-7; 8 nucleotides match TRBD2. Losses at the gene ends were 2 bases for V and 4 bases for J; bases not matched to a gene: 7. From germline, CDR1 is MDHEN and CDR2 SYDVKM. The CDR3 extends over 15 amino acids.

This clone was seen only once. The chain links TRBV28 to TRBJ1-1, with D unresolved. Germline V CDR1 and CDR2: MDHEN, SYDVKM. Trimming removed 8 bases at V and 1 base at J, with 11 bases between. CDR3 length equals 13 residues. The CDR3 DNA reads as TGTGCCAGCTCCCCCCATTGGAACACTGAAGCTTTCTTT. It encodes CASSPHWNTEAFF.

V gene TRBV19 combines with J gene TRBJ2-3, with 7 bases aligning to TRBD2. The V segment lost 7 bases and the J segment 1 base; nucleotides outside the gene matches: 8. Germline V lookup: CDR1 LNHDA, CDR2 SQIVND (reference sequence). The CDR3 is made up of 15 amino acids. CDR3 in amino acids: CASNFLADGTDTQYF. As DNA, the CDR3 is TGTGCCAGTAACTTCCTAGCGGATGGCACAGATACGCAGTATTTT.

This clone appeared a few times. The chain joins TRBV9 to TRBJ2-1, with a tentative D call TRBD2 (6 bases). CDR3 length: 16 amino acids. V lost 3 bases and J lost 0, with 13 bases in between. Germline loops: CDR1 SGDLS, CDR2 YYNGEE. The CDR3 is CASSGGAGSSYNEQFF. Written as DNA, the CDR3 is TGTGCCAGCAGCGGAGGCGCGGGGAGCTCCTACAATGAGCAGTTCTTC.

The V call is TRBV27, the J call TRBJ1-5, with a weak D call TRBD1 (5 bases). CDR3 length: 12 amino acids. V gave up 6 bases and J gave up 4 bases, with 7 bases separating them. CDR1 and CDR2 (germline): MNHEY, SMNVEV (reference sequence). Here the CDR3 reads CASRGGNQPQHF. The CDR3 DNA reads as TGTGCCAGCAGGGGGGGGAATCAGCCCCAGCATTTT.

The chain is built from TRBV15 and TRBJ2-1; 11 nucleotides line up with TRBD2. CDR1 and CDR2 from the germline V gene are LNHNV and YYDKDF (reference sequence). The CDR3 loop spans 16 amino acids. V dropped 4 bases and J dropped 3; count of bases not matched to a gene: 5. The CDR3 DNA sequence: TGTGCCACCAGCACAACTAGCGGGGGAGGCTACAATGAGCAGTTCTTC. Encoded protein: CATSTTSGGGYNEQFF.

The V gene is TRBV29-1, the J gene TRBJ2-7; 7 bases agree with TRBD1. The CDR3 has 13 amino acids. Looked up from germline, CDR1 is SQVTM and CDR2 is ANQGSEA. Losses at the gene ends were 5 bases for V and 2 bases for J; bases not matched to a gene: 6. The CDR3 here is CSVSQGDPYEQYF. For the CDR3, the DNA is TGCAGCGTTAGCCAGGGGGACCCCTACGAGCAGTACTTC.

This chain joins TRBV12-2 and TRBJ2-7; TRBD2 is the table's D call, not checked against the DNA. TRBV12-2 counts as a pseudogene. The CDR3 has 16 amino acids. CDR3: CAFPTGLAGASHEQYF. CDR3 nucleotides: TGTGCATTCCCGACGGGGCTAGCGGGAGCCTCCCACGAGCAGTACTTC.

The CDR3 DNA follows: TGTGCCAGCAGTTTAGGGGCCCTAAGCACAGATACGCAGTATTTT. Residues: CASSLGALSTDTQYF. The rearrangement links TRBV28 to TRBJ2-3; D may be TRBD1 (5 bases). This CDR3 is 15 amino acids long. CDR1 and CDR2 (germline): MDHEN, SYDVKM. Trimming stripped 2 bases from V and 0 bases from J, with 9 bases between.

The J gene is TRBJ2-5, the V gene TRBV7-2; D is ambiguous. The end of the DNA aligns better with TRBJ2-7, so the J call may be wrong. The length of the CDR3 is 14 residues. Germline V gene data show CDR1 as SGHTA and CDR2 as FQGNSA. CDR3: CASSPTATLYEQYF. CDR3 DNA: TGTGCCAGCAGCCCGACTGCCACCCTCTACGAGCAGTACTTC.

The sample holds a few counts of this clone. This chain connects TRBV5-6 to TRBJ2-5; 8 bases are shared with TRBD1. CDR1 is SGHDT and CDR2 is YYEEEE in the germline V gene. The CDR3 sequence is 14 residues long. The V and J ends lost 3 bases and 5 bases, in that order; junction bases with no gene match: 6. CDR3 sequence: CASSSGTGRETQYF. The CDR3 nucleotides are TGTGCCAGCAGCTCCGGGACAGGTCGGGAGACCCAGTACTTC.

The chain has TRBV4-2 and TRBJ2-6; D ambiguous. The CDR3 runs to 16 residues. The V gene lost 0 bases and the J gene lost 0 bases, with 6 bases spanning the gap. Per germline, CDR1 LGHNA and CDR2 YNFKEQ. CDR3 DNA: TGTGCCAGCAGCCAAGAGGTAGACTCTGGGGCCAACGTCCTGACTTTC. Translating it yields CASSQEVDSGANVLTF.

This clone appeared once. The V call is TRBV6-1, the J call TRBJ2-7; D remains unclear. The V end was cut by 5 bases, the J end by 7 bases, with 3 bases between. The CDR3 spans 9 residues. The germline gives CDR1 MNHNS, CDR2 SASEGT. The CDR3 sequence: CASSHEQYF. CDR3 coding DNA: TGTGCCAGCAGTCATGAGCAGTACTTC.

The chain links TRBV7-8 to TRBJ1-2, with D unresolved. CDR3 length: 13 residues. Deletions cut 1 base from V and 5 bases from J, with 8 bases between. Germline V gives CDR1 SGHVS, CDR2 FQNEAQ. CDR3 DNA sequence: TGTGCCAGCAGCTTAGTCTCGGGGTATGGCTACACCTTC. The encoded protein is CASSLVSGYGYTF.

J is TRBJ2-2 and V is TRBV5-6; unclear D gene. The CDR3 contains 14 residues. Germline loops: CDR1 SGHDT, CDR2 YYEEEE. Trimming left V 0 bases short and J 1 base short, with 4 bases between. The CDR3: CASSLGQNTGELFF. CDR3 nucleotides: TGTGCCAGCAGCTTGGGACAGAACACCGGGGAGCTGTTTTTT.